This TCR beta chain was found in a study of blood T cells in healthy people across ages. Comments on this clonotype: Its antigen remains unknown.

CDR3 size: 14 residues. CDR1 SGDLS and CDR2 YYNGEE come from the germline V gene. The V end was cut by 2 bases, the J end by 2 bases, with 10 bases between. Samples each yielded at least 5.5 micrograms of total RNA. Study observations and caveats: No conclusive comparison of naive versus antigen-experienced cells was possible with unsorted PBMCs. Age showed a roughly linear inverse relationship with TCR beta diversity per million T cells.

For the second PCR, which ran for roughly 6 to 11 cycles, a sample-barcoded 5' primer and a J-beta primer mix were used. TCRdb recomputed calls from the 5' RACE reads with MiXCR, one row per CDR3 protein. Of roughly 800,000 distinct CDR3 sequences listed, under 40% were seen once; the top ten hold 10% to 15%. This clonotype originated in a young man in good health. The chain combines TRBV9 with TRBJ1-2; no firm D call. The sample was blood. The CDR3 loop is CASSVGTINYGYTF. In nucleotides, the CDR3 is TGTGCCAGCAGCGTGGGAACTATAAACTATGGCTACACCTTC.